This T cell receptor beta chain emerged from a study of cytotoxic CD8 clonotypes in ibrutinib-treated CLL. Study-level points and caveats: Sustained-remission and progressing patients diverged in sampling times. The study found clonality rose at ibrutinib response, then fell toward baseline at progression.

Assay: immunoSEQ multiplex PCR; the TCRdb copy retains only in-frame clones and omits some. This table holds roughly 180,000 clones, 72% found once. Note on this clone: What it binds is unknown.

CDR1 is SGHTS, CDR2 YDEGEE, per germline. The CDR3 spans 13 residues. Trimming stripped 3 bases from V and 5 bases from J, with 9 bases between. Specimen: PBMCs, collected after 24 months of ibrutinib treatment. This chain links TRBV5-8 with TRBJ1-5; D gene ambiguous. This receptor was taken from a human donor with chronic lymphocytic leukemia. CDR3 region: CASSYSPHQPQHF. As DNA, the CDR3 is TGTGCCAGCAGCTATTCCCCCCATCAGCCCCAGCATTTT.